The 13 T cell receptor beta chains presented below share a single source sample, sequenced in a study of blood T cell repertoires in COVID-19. The table came from immunoSEQ multiplex PCR; TCRdb's copy has only in-frame clones and leaves some out. This sample has 200,000 to 250,000 clones, with 80% found just once. The material sequenced was peripheral blood. These receptors all stem from a woman aged 70-85 years with acute or convalescent COVID-19.

With regard to this clone: Other DNA sequences in this specimen translate into the identical CDR3. V usage is TRBV20-1 and J usage is TRBJ1-2; D not resolved. The CDR3 is made up of 11 amino acids. V was pared by 1 base and J by 5 bases, with 5 bases between. CDR1 DFQATT and CDR2 SNEGSKA come from the germline V gene (reference sequence). In nucleotides, the CDR3 is TGCAGTGCTAGAGTCCTATATGGCTACACCTTC. Its translation is CSARVLYGYTF.

V is TRBV4-3 and J is TRBJ2-5, with 7 bases lining up with TRBD1. The J segment lost 4 bases and the V segment lost 4 bases, leaving 12 bases of the junction unmatched. This CDR3 has 16 residues. In germline, CDR1 is LGHNA, CDR2 YSLEER. CDR3 residues: CASSPSGGQVGETQYF. CDR3 in DNA: TGCGCCAGCAGCCCTAGTGGCGGACAGGTCGGAGAGACCCAGTACTTC.

The table lists this clone with a count of one. This rearrangement joins TRBV19 to TRBJ1-6; the D is unclear. V gave up 6 bases and J gave up 8 bases, with 26 bases separating them. The CDR3 is 18 amino acids. Germline V gene lookup returns CDR1 LNHDA and CDR2 SQIVND (reference sequence). The CDR3 spells CASRDGFGDRSKHSPLHF. CDR3 nucleotide sequence: TGTGCCAGTAGGGATGGGTTCGGCGACCGGAGCAAACATTCACCCCTCCACTTT.

This sequence joins TRBV29-1 and TRBJ2-7, with D maybe TRBD2 (7 bases). CDR3 length: 13 amino acids. Germline V gene lookup returns CDR1 SQVTM and CDR2 ANQGSEA. Trimming cost V 7 bases and J 6 bases, with 19 bases left between them. The CDR3 region has the DNA TGCAGCGCGAAACCTCTCCGGGGGGCCGAGCAGTACTTC. This gives the protein CSAKPLRGAEQYF.

The chain recombines TRBV7-8 with TRBJ1-5; D might be TRBD1 (6 bases). The V end lost 3 bases, the J end lost 3 bases, and 9 bases lay between the germline ends. The CDR3 runs 14 residues. Germline V gene data show CDR1 as SGHVS and CDR2 as FQNEAQ. CDR3 region: CASSFYRANQPQHF. DNA of the CDR3: TGTGCCAGCAGCTTTTACAGGGCCAATCAGCCCCAGCATTTT.

The J gene is TRBJ1-4, the V gene TRBV11-2; D is possibly TRBD1 (6 bases). Germline V gene sequence: CDR1 SGHAT, CDR2 FQNNGV. V lost 7 bases, J lost 2 bases, and 14 bases lay in between. This CDR3 has 15 residues. The CDR3 loop reads CASTPQGGTNEKLFF. Here the CDR3 DNA reads TGTGCCAGCACACCACAGGGCGGGACTAATGAAAAACTGTTTTTT.

This rearrangement joins TRBV24-1 to TRBJ2-1, with 8 nucleotides matching TRBD1. CDR1 is KGHDR, CDR2 SFDVKD, per germline. Losses at the gene ends were 5 bases for V and 9 bases for J; bases not matched to a gene: 8. This CDR3 comprises 14 residues. The CDR3 is CATSARGLLSEQFF. The DNA of the CDR3 is TGTGCCACCAGTGCCAGGGGGCTTCTCAGTGAGCAGTTCTTC.

J is TRBJ2-7 and V is TRBV19, with D maybe TRBD1 (6 bases). This CDR3 is 16 amino acids long. Per the germline V gene, CDR1 is LNHDA and CDR2 is SQIVND (reference sequence). Between the trimmed V and J ends, which lost 1 base and 2 bases, there was a span of 15 bases. The CDR3 reads CASSIGGRTVTYEQYF. In nucleotides, the CDR3 is TGTGCCAGTAGTATAGGGGGCCGGACAGTTACCTACGAGCAGTACTTC.

The table lists this clone with a few counts. The CDR3 loop reads CASSPGAGADTQYF. For the CDR3, the DNA is TGTGCCAGCAGCCCTGGTGCGGGGGCAGATACGCAGTATTTT. This chain uses TRBV7-3 with TRBJ2-3; 7 positions match TRBD2. The germline CDR1 and CDR2 sequences are SGHTA and FQGTGA. Trimming cost V 5 bases and J 4 bases; bases outside gene matches: 6. The CDR3 is made up of 14 amino acids.

The chain combines TRBV11-3 with TRBJ1-1; tentative D call: TRBD1 (5 bases). Germline V CDR1 and CDR2: SGHNT, YENEEA. V lost 3 bases to trimming and J lost 6 bases, with 11 bases between them. This CDR3 region has 13 residues. CDR3 coding DNA: TGTGCCAGCAGCTTTAGCAGGGTGGCTGAAGCTTTCTTT. Translation gives CASSFSRVAEAFF.

V and J are TRBV7-2 and TRBJ2-1; TRBD2 matches at 8 bases. V lost 5 bases to trimming and J lost 6 bases; unmatched junction nucleotides: 9. The CDR3 is made up of 15 amino acids. Germline CDR1 SGHTA, CDR2 FQGNSA. CDR3: CASSGWGLGANEQFF. For the CDR3, the DNA is TGTGCCAGCAGCGGCTGGGGACTAGGGGCCAATGAGCAGTTCTTC.

V and J are TRBV6-1 and TRBJ2-7; D possibly corresponds to TRBD1 (6 bases). This CDR3 is 14 amino acids long. V shed 3 bases and J shed 3 bases, with 12 bases lying between them. The germline V gene encodes CDR1 MNHNS and CDR2 SASEGT. The CDR3 loop reads CASSDRGEGYEQYV. The CDR3 DNA reads as TGTGCCAGCAGTGACAGGGGTGAGGGCTACGAGCAGTACGTC.

This clone was observed a single time. The rearrangement links TRBV7-8 to TRBJ2-7, with 8 bases identical to TRBD1. This CDR3 comprises 13 residues. Germline V gene data show CDR1 as SGHVS and CDR2 as FQNEAQ. V shed 6 bases, J shed 4 bases, and the junction held 5 bases outside the gene matches. CDR3 in amino acids: CASSYTGGYEQYF. The CDR3 DNA reads as TGTGCCAGCAGTTATACAGGGGGGTACGAGCAGTACTTC.